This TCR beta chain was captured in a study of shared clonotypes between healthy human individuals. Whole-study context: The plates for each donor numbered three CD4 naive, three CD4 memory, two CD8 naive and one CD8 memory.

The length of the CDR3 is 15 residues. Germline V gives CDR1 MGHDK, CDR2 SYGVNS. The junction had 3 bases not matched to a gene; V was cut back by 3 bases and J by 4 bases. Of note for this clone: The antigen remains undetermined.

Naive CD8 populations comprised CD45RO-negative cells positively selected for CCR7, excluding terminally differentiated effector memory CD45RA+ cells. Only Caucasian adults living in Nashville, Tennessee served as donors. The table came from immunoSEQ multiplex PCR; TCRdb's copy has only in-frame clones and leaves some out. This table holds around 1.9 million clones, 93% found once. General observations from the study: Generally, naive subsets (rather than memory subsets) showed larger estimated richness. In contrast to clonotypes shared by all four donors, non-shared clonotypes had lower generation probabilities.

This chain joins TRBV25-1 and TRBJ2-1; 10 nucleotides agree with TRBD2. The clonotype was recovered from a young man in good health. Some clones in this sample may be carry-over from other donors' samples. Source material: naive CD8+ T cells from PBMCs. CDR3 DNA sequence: TGTGCCAGCAGTGAGGGACTAGCGTTTTACAATGAGCAGTTCTTC. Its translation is CASSEGLAFYNEQFF.